This TCR beta chain was profiled in a study of blood T cell repertoires in COVID-19. Turning to the study itself: Some COVID-19 samples were acute and others convalescent; all came from the United States, Italy and Spain. Sources were T cells, B-cell-depleted T cells, or PBMCs; the material itself was cDNA or gDNA.

In the original analysis: Amplification of reference gene primers was used by the study to estimate nucleated cell counts. Measured with immunoSEQ multiplex PCR; TCRdb has only the in-frame clones, and not every one. The D gene and trimming were derived from the DNA, and the V and J assignments and clone size from that table. The table has tens of thousands of clones, around nine tenths seen once. This CDR3 contains 13 residues. Germline V gene lookup returns CDR1 MDHEN and CDR2 SYDVKM. The germline V and J ends were trimmed by 7 bases and 7 bases, with 16 bases remaining between them. The sample consisted of peripheral blood. The rearrangement links TRBV28 to TRBJ1-2; tentatively, D is TRBD1 (5 bases). The receptor comes from a human donor in a cohort sampled during active COVID-19. The donor label of this sample is uncertain. The CDR3 sequence: CASTSQVSRGYTF. The CDR3 bases are TGTGCCAGCACCTCACAGGTCTCGCGTGGCTACACCTTC.